These 11 T cell receptor beta chains were all obtained from the same sample, sequenced in a study of cytomegalovirus exposure and HLA in healthy donors (dated by TCRdb to the late 2010s). The library was produced with the immunoSEQ multiplex PCR assay. For the multiplex PCR, a mixture combining 60 forward primers for TCR Vbeta segments and 13 reverse primers for TCR Jbeta segments was used. Held by TCRdb, this immuneACCESS table contains in-frame sequences only and omits some clones. Under half of the omission traces to an unresolved V gene where checked; the cause of the rest is unknown. This sample lists tens of thousands of clones; around four fifths were detected once. 3% to 3.5% of the sample goes to the ten largest clones. Material: PBMCs. These TCRs come from a woman aged 40-49 years in good health and CMV-seronegative.

This clone was counted a few times. V is TRBV7-6 and J is TRBJ1-4; TRBD1 agrees at 8 bases. CDR1 SGHVS and CDR2 FNYEAQ come from the germline V gene. The CDR3 covers 15 residues. The V gene end was trimmed by 5 bases and the J gene end by 8 bases; junction bases not matched to a gene: 10. The chain's CDR3 is CASSKADDRGEKLFF. CDR3 coding DNA: TGTGCCAGCAGCAAAGCCGATGACAGGGGCGAAAAACTGTTTTTT. The full variable domain, in which reference TRBV7-6 and TRBJ1-4 provide the parts outside the CDR3, is GAGVSQSPRYKVTKRGQDVALRCDPISGHVSLYWYRQALGQGPEFLTYFNYEAQQDKSGLPNDRFSAERPEGSISTLTIQRTEQRDSAMYRCASSKADDRGEKLFFGSGTQLSVL.

The rearrangement links TRBV2 to TRBJ2-3; 14 positions agree with TRBD2. V dropped 5 bases and J dropped 5; count of bases not matched to a gene: 6. Germline V gives CDR1 SNHLY, CDR2 FYNNEI. The CDR3 has 16 residues. CDR3 region: CASSPGLAGGIDTQYF. In DNA form, the CDR3 reads TGTGCCAGCAGTCCCGGACTAGCGGGAGGAATAGATACGCAGTATTTT.

V is TRBV6-5 and J is TRBJ1-5, with D tentatively TRBD1 (6 bases). V lost 2 bases to trimming and J lost 5 bases, with 10 bases between them. The CDR3 loop spans 14 amino acids. The germline gives CDR1 MNHEY, CDR2 SVGAGI. CDR3 in amino acids: CASSYVAGDQPQHF. DNA of the CDR3: TGTGCCAGCAGTTACGTGGCAGGGGATCAGCCCCAGCATTTT.

This rearrangement joins TRBV5-4 to TRBJ2-3; 11 bases are a match to TRBD2. The CDR3 is made up of 15 amino acids. Germline CDR1 and CDR2: SGHNT and YYREEE (reference sequence). Trimming took 0 bases from V and 8 from J; bases not matched to a gene: 5. For the CDR3, the DNA is TGTGCCAGCAGCTTGGCACTAGCGGGAGAGGGTACGCAGTATTTT. Translating it yields CASSLALAGEGTQYF. Drawing the rest from reference TRBV5-4 and TRBJ2-3, the complete variable domain is ETGVTQSPTHLIKTRGQQVTLRCSSQSGHNTVSWYQQALGQGPQFIFQYYREEENGRGNFPPRFSGLQFPNYSSELNVNALELDDSALYLCASSLALAGEGTQYFGPGTRLTVL.

The chain uses TRBV9 and TRBJ2-5; 7 bases line up with TRBD1. CDR1 is SGDLS and CDR2 is YYNGEE in the germline V gene. This CDR3 contains 15 residues. J lost 1 base, V lost 0 bases, and 3 bases had no gene match. The CDR3 spells CASSVGGQFQETQYF. CDR3 DNA: TGTGCCAGCAGCGTAGGGGGACAGTTCCAAGAGACCCAGTACTTC.

This clone was observed a single time. J is TRBJ2-5 and V is TRBV5-1; 8 bases are a match to TRBD1. Germline trimming cut 5 bases from V and 4 bases from J; bases unmatched to any gene: 7. The CDR3 sequence is 14 residues long. Germline loops: CDR1 SGHRS, CDR2 YFSETQ. The CDR3, as DNA: TGCGCCAGCAGACGACAGGGGAGTGGAGAGACCCAGTACTTC. Protein sequence: CASRRQGSGETQYF.

The rearrangement joins TRBV18 to TRBJ1-3; 8 bases fit TRBD1. CDR3 size: 16 residues. The V gene end was trimmed by 3 bases and the J gene end by 0 bases; junction bases not matched to a gene: 4. The V gene's germline CDR1 is KGHSH and CDR2 LQKENI. The CDR3 DNA sequence: TGTGCCAGCTCACCCACGGACAGGGACTCTGGAAACACCATATATTTT. It codes for CASSPTDRDSGNTIYF.

V is TRBV7-8 and J is TRBJ1-2; D possibly corresponds to TRBD1 (5 bases). Per germline, CDR1 SGHVS and CDR2 FQNEAQ. This CDR3 is built from 13 residues. V dropped 5 bases and J dropped 0 bases, with 7 bases sitting between them. CDR3 DNA sequence: TGTGCCAGCAGCGTGACAGCTAACTATGGCTACACCTTC. This translates into CASSVTANYGYTF.

This clone was counted once. The gene calls are TRBV28 and TRBJ1-1; D call uncertain. V gave up 6 bases and J gave up 6 bases, with 11 bases separating them. The CDR3 totals 12 residues. Per germline, CDR1 MDHEN and CDR2 SYDVKM. The CDR3 protein is CASSFRSAEAFF. The CDR3 nucleotides read TGTGCCAGCAGCTTTCGGAGCGCTGAAGCTTTCTTT.

This clone was picked up a small number of times. V is TRBV5-6 and J is TRBJ1-1; D remains unclear. Trimming took 4 bases from V and 0 from J, leaving 10 bases between them. Germline V gene data show CDR1 as SGHDT and CDR2 as YYEEEE. The CDR3 is made up of 14 amino acids. The CDR3 here is CASSEEGLNTEAFF. The CDR3 nucleotides are TGTGCCAGCAGCGAAGAGGGCCTGAACACTGAAGCTTTCTTT.

As DNA, the CDR3 is TGTGCCAGCAGTTTAGGGACAGGGGACATTCAGTACTTC. Protein: CASSLGTGDIQYF. The gene calls are TRBV28 and TRBJ2-4; 10 nucleotides agree with TRBD1. CDR1 and CDR2 from the germline V gene are MDHEN and SYDVKM. Trimming removed 2 bases from V and 8 bases from J; junction bases left unmatched: 0. The CDR3 consists of 13 residues.